These 17 T cell receptor beta chains were all obtained from the same sample, sequenced in a study of T-cell memory formation after mild COVID-19. Using its own MiXCR run on the 5' RACE reads, TCRdb lists one record per CDR3 protein. The sample holds fewer than 550,000 distinct CDR3 sequences; around 20% are singletons and the top ten take 8.4%. The sample taken for sequencing was PBMCs or a T cell subset sorted from them (not recorded which). All receptors come from an adult woman who had mild COVID-19 (a few samples of this study predate the infection). Cell type and time point are not known.

This chain connects TRBV11-2 to TRBJ1-2; D possibly corresponds to TRBD1 (5 bases). Germline V gives CDR1 SGHAT, CDR2 FQNNGV. The CDR3 contains 14 residues. Trimming shortened V by 5 bases and J by 0 bases, and 10 bases separated the two germline ends. DNA of the CDR3: TGTGCCAGCAGCATTGACAGTTCTAACTATGGCTACACCTTC. Protein sequence: CASSIDSSNYGYTF.

The chain has TRBV4-3 and TRBJ1-4, with D maybe TRBD1 (6 bases). Per germline, CDR1 LGHNA and CDR2 YSLEER. This CDR3 contains 16 residues. V was pared by 1 base and J by 7 bases, with 16 bases between. CDR3 loop: CASSQALRGRSEKLFF. The CDR3, as DNA: TGCGCCAGCAGCCAAGCCCTACGGGGGCGAAGTGAAAAACTGTTTTTT.

This clonotype was seen at least ten times. This chain links TRBV7-2 with TRBJ2-5, with D unresolved. Trimming removed 8 bases from V and 4 bases from J, with 8 bases in between. CDR1 is SGHTA, CDR2 FQGNSA, per germline. The CDR3 consists of 11 residues. In DNA form, the CDR3 reads TGTGCCAGCCGAGGCGGAGAGACCCAGTACTTC. Translation: CASRGGETQYF.

This clonotype was counted between two and nine times. This chain links TRBV5-1 with TRBJ2-1, with TRBD2 matching over 11 bases. This CDR3 has 15 residues. The J segment lost 7 bases and the V segment lost 4 bases, leaving 7 bases of the junction unmatched. CDR1 is SGHRS and CDR2 is YFSETQ in the germline V gene. For the CDR3, the DNA is TGCGCCAGCAGCCCAACTAGCGGGAGTATGAATGAGCAGTTCTTC. This encodes CASSPTSGSMNEQFF. Combining the CDR3 with reference TRBV5-1 and TRBJ2-1 gives the whole variable domain KAGVTQTPRYLIKTRGQQVTLSCSPISGHRSVSWYQQTPGQGLQFLFEYFSETQRNKGNFPGRFSGRQFSNSRSEMNVSTLELGDSALYLCASSPTSGSMNEQFFGPGTRLTVL.

This clonotype was counted only a few times. The V call is TRBV10-3, the J call TRBJ2-2; the D gene could be TRBD1 or TRBD2 (5 bases each). Germline V gene lookup returns CDR1 ENHRY and CDR2 SYGVKD. There are 15 residues in the CDR3. Trimming cost V 8 bases and J 7 bases, with 20 bases left between them. The CDR3 loop is CAIGGMQTIVGELFF. For the CDR3, the DNA is TGTGCCATCGGGGGTATGCAAACTATTGTCGGGGAGCTGTTTTTT.

The V and J genes are TRBV2 and TRBJ1-2; D is uncertain. V lost 2 bases and J 3 bases, leaving 10 bases between the germline ends. Germline V gene sequence: CDR1 SNHLY, CDR2 FYNNEI. The CDR3 has 14 residues. The CDR3: CASSETDYHYGYTF. CDR3 coding DNA: TGTGCCAGCAGTGAAACGGATTATCACTATGGCTACACCTTC.

At least ten counts were recorded for this clonotype. The rearrangement joins TRBV7-8 to TRBJ2-7; a weak D match, TRBD1 (6 bases). V lost 5 bases and J 2 bases, leaving 13 bases between the germline ends. CDR1 and CDR2 from the germline V gene are SGHVS and FQNEAQ. This CDR3 region has 14 residues. Here the CDR3 reads CASSPQGGPYEQYF. In DNA form, the CDR3 reads TGTGCCAGCAGCCCACAGGGCGGACCCTACGAGCAGTACTTC.

This clonotype was counted between two and nine times. V and J are TRBV4-2 and TRBJ1-1; a weak D match, TRBD1 (6 bases). With 3 bases removed from V and 0 bases from J, the gap between germline ends came to 14 bases. The CDR3 totals 16 residues. Germline V gene lookup returns CDR1 LGHNA and CDR2 YNFKEQ. CDR3 in DNA: TGTGCCAGCAGCCAGACTCTCGGACAGATGAACACTGAAGCTTTCTTT. This gives the protein CASSQTLGQMNTEAFF.

At least ten counts were recorded for this clonotype. The CDR3 nucleotides are TGTGCCAGCAGCCAATTTTTGGTCCATACCCCTGAGCAGTACTTC. This encodes CASSQFLVHTPEQYF. The chain carries TRBV3-1 and TRBJ2-7; D call uncertain. This CDR3 spans 15 amino acids. V shed 2 bases and J shed 7 bases, with 18 bases lying between them. Per the germline V gene, CDR1 is LGHDT and CDR2 is YNNKEL (reference sequence).

This clonotype was recorded once. The chain has TRBV5-1 and TRBJ2-5; the match to TRBD1 covers 7 bases. This CDR3 contains 13 residues. The V segment lost 3 bases and the J segment 7 bases; nucleotides outside the gene matches: 6. Germline CDR1 and CDR2: SGHRS and YFSETQ. The CDR3 DNA reads TGCGCCAGCAGCTACGAACACAGGGGGACCCAGTACTTC. It specifies CASSYEHRGTQYF.

The genes are TRBV7-8 and TRBJ1-1; D may be TRBD1 (5 bases). This CDR3 region has 14 residues. V was shortened by 3 bases and J by 1 base, with 9 bases between the two germline ends. The germline gives CDR1 SGHVS, CDR2 FQNEAQ. CDR3: CASSFQTANTEAFF. The DNA for the CDR3 is TGTGCCAGCAGCTTCCAGACAGCGAACACTGAAGCTTTCTTT.

The chain links TRBV6-2 or TRBV6-3 to TRBJ2-7, with 12 bases matching TRBD2. The junction had 3 bases not matched to a gene; V was cut back by 5 bases and J by 1 base. From germline, CDR1 is MNHEY and CDR2 SVGEGT. The CDR3 runs 15 residues. The CDR3 sequence is CASSRLAGASYEQYF. CDR3 DNA: TGTGCCAGCAGTCGACTAGCGGGGGCATCCTACGAGCAGTACTTC.

The J gene is TRBJ2-7, the V gene TRBV7-9, with TRBD1 identical over 7 bases. The CDR3 runs 17 residues. The V and J ends lost 2 bases and 0 bases, in that order; junction bases with no gene match: 10. Germline lookup yields CDR1 SEHNR and CDR2 FQNEAQ (reference sequence). The CDR3 protein is CASSLIGGRQGSYEQYF. The CDR3 DNA sequence: TGTGCCAGCAGCTTAATTGGGGGTAGACAGGGCTCCTACGAGCAGTACTTC.

The V and J genes are TRBV7-9 and TRBJ1-2; no clear D. This CDR3 spans 13 amino acids. Germline CDR1 is SEHNR and CDR2 is FQNEAQ (reference sequence). The ends were cut back, 5 bases at V and 4 bases at J, with 11 bases in the middle. CDR3 amino acids: CASSRLDPYGYTF. In DNA, the CDR3 is TGTGCCAGCAGCCGGCTAGACCCCTATGGCTACACCTTC.

This clonotype occurred a few times. The rearrangement links TRBV5-1 to TRBJ2-1; no clear D gene. This CDR3 is 16 amino acids long. V lost 0 bases to trimming and J lost 2 bases, with 12 bases between them. Germline CDR1 is SGHRS and CDR2 is YFSETQ. The CDR3 sequence is CASSLEAGQTYNEQFF. As DNA, the CDR3 is TGCGCCAGCAGCTTGGAGGCAGGCCAAACCTACAATGAGCAGTTCTTC.

The table lists this clonotype with a few counts. This chain links TRBV11-3 with TRBJ1-1; D perhaps matches TRBD1 (5 bases). The V and J ends lost 4 bases and 5 bases respectively, with 17 bases between them. In germline, CDR1 is SGHNT, CDR2 YENEEA. There are 15 residues in the CDR3. CDR3 loop: CASSYHGGVGTEAFF. Here the CDR3 DNA reads TGTGCCAGCAGCTATCATGGGGGGGTTGGGACTGAAGCTTTCTTT.

This clonotype has a handful of counts. The genes are TRBV10-3 and TRBJ2-1; 7 bases match TRBD2. This CDR3 comprises 13 residues. Trimming took 3 bases from V and 5 from J; bases not matched to a gene: 1. CDR1 and CDR2 (germline): ENHRY, SYGVKD. CDR3 nucleotides: TGTGCCATCAGTGACCTAGCGGACAATGAGCAGTTCTTC. Its translation is CAISDLADNEQFF.